This TCR beta chain was observed in a study of early T cells in non-severe SARS-CoV-2 infection. The germline V and J ends were trimmed by 5 bases and 6 bases, with 20 bases remaining between them. The CDR3 length is 16 residues. In germline, CDR1 is SGHNT, CDR2 YENEEA. This clonotype was seen a handful of times. One entry per CDR3 protein results from TCRdb running MiXCR on the 5' RACE reads. The profile covers 66,000 or so distinct CDR3 sequences, with about 13% appearing a single time and over 6.5% taken by the ten largest. The sample taken for sequencing was whole blood. The V and J genes are TRBV11-3 and TRBJ2-1; maybe TRBD2 (6 bases). The receptor comes from an adult who was a healthcare worker with PCR-confirmed SARS-CoV-2 infection or an uninfected control (not recorded which). The CDR3: CASSGEIHRGTNEQFF. Here the CDR3 DNA reads TGTGCCAGCAGCGGGGAGATCCACCGGGGGACCAATGAGCAGTTCTTC.